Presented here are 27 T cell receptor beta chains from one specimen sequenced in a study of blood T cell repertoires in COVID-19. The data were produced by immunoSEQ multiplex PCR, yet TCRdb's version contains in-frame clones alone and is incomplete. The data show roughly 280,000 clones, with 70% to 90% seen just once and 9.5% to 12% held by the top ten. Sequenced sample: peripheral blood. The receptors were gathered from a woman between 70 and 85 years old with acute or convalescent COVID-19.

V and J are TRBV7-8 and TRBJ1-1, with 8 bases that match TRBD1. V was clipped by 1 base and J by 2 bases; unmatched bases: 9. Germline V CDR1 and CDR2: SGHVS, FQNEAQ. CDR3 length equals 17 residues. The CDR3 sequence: CASSLGARGLGNTEAFF. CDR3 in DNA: TGTGCCAGCAGCTTAGGGGCCAGGGGGCTGGGTAACACTGAAGCTTTCTTT.

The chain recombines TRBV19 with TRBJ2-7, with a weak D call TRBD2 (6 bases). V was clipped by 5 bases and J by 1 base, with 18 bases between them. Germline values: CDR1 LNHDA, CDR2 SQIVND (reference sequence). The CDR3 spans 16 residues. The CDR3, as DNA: TGTGCCAGTAGTTCCGGGACTTCTATTCAGTCCTACGAGCAGTACTTC. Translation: CASSSGTSIQSYEQYF.

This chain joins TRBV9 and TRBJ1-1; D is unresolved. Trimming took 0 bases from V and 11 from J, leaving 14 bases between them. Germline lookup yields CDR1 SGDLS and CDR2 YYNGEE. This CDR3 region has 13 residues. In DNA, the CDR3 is TGTGCCAGCAGCGTAGCCGGGGAGAGTCGTGCTTTCTTT. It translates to CASSVAGESRAFF.

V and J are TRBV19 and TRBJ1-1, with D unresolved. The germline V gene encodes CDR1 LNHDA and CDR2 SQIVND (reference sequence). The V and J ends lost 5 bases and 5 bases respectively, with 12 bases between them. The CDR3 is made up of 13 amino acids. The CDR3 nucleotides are TGTGCCAGTAGTCAAACCGGGAGGACTGAAGCTTTCTTT. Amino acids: CASSQTGRTEAFF.

In nucleotides, the CDR3 is TGTGCCAGCAGAGGACAGGGTGTCGGTTCACCCCTCCACTTT. Residues: CASRGQGVGSPLHF. The chain combines TRBV2 with TRBJ1-6, with 8 bases lining up with TRBD1. The V segment lost 6 bases and the J segment 9 bases; nucleotides outside the gene matches: 7. Germline V gives CDR1 SNHLY, CDR2 FYNNEI. This CDR3 comprises 14 residues.

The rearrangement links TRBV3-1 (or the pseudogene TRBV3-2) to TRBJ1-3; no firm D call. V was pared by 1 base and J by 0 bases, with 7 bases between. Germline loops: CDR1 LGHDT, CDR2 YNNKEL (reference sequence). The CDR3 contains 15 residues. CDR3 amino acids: CASSQVPSSGNTIYF. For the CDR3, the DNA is TGTGCCAGCAGCCAAGTACCCAGCTCTGGAAACACCATATATTTT.

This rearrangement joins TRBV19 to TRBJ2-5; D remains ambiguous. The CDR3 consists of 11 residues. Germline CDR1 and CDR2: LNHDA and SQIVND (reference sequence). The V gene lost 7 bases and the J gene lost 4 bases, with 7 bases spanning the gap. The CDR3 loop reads CASTPGETQYF. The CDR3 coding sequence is TGTGCCAGTACCCCGGGAGAGACCCAGTACTTC.

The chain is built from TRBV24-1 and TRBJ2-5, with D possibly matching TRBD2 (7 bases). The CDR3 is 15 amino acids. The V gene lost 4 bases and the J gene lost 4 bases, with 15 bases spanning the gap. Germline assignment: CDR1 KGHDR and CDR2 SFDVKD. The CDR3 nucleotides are TGTGCCACCAGTGACCCAAGGGGGGGCCGAGAGACCCAGTACTTC. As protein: CATSDPRGGRETQYF.

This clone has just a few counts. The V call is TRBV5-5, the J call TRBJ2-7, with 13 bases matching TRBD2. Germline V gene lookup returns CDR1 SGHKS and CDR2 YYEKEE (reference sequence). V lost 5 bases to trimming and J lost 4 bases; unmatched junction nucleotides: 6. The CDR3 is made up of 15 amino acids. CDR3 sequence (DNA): TGTGCCAGCAGGGGTCCGGGACTAGCGGGGTACGAGCAGTACTTC. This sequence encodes CASRGPGLAGYEQYF.

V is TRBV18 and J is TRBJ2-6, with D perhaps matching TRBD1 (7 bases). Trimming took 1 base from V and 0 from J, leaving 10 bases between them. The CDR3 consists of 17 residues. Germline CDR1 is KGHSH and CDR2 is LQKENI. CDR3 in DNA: TGTGCCAGCTCACCACGTCAGGGGGGCTCTGGGGCCAACGTCCTGACTTTC. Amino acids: CASSPRQGGSGANVLTF. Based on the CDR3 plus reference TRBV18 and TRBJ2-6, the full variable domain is NAGVMQNPRHLVRRRGQEARLRCSPMKGHSHVYWYRQLPEEGLKFMVYLQKENIIDESGMPKERFSAEFPKEGPSILRIQQVVRGDSAAYFCASSPRQGGSGANVLTFGAGSRLTVL.

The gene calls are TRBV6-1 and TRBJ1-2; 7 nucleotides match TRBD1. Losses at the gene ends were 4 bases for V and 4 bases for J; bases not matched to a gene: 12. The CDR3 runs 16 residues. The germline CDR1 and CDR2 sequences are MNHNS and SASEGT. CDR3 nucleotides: TGTGCCAGCAGTGGGCATAAAGGGGGCGCGAGCTATGGCTACACCTTC. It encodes CASSGHKGGASYGYTF.

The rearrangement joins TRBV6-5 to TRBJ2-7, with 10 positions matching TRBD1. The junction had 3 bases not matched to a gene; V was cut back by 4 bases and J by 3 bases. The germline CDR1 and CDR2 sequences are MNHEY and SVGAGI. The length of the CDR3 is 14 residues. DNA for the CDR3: TGTGCCAGCAGTTTTCGGACAGGGGGCTACGAGCAGTACTTC. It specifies CASSFRTGGYEQYF.

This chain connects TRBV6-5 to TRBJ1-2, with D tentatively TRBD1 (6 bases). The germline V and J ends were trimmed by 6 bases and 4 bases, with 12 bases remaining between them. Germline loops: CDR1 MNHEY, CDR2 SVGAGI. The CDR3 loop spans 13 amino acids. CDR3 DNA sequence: TGTGCCAGCAGCCAGGGAGGGGGCTATGGCTACACCTTC. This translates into CASSQGGGYGYTF.

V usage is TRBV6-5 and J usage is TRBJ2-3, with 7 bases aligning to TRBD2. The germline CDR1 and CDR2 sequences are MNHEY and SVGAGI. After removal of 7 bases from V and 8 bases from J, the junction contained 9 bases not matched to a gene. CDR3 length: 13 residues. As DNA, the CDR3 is TGTGCCAGCACGGCGGGGGTAAGGGGTACGCAGTATTTT. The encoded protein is CASTAGVRGTQYF.

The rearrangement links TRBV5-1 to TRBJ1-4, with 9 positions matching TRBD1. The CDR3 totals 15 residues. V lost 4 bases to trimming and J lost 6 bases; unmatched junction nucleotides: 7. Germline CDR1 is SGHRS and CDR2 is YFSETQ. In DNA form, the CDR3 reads TGCGCCAGCAGCCTGGGGGACAGGGTCCATGAAAAACTGTTTTTT. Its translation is CASSLGDRVHEKLFF.

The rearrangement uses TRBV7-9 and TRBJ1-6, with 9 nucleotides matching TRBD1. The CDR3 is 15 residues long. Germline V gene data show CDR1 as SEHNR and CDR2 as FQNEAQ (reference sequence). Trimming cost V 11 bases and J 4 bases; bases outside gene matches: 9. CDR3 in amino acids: CAVQGAGAYNSPLHF. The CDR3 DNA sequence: TGTGCCGTACAGGGGGCAGGGGCGTATAATTCACCCCTCCACTTT.

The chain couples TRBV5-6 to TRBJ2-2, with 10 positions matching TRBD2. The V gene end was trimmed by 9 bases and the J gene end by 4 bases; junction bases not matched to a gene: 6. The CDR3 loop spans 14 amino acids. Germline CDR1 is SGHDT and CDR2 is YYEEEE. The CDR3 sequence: CATGAGGRTGELFF. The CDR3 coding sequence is TGTGCCACGGGAGCGGGGGGGCGCACCGGGGAGCTGTTTTTT.

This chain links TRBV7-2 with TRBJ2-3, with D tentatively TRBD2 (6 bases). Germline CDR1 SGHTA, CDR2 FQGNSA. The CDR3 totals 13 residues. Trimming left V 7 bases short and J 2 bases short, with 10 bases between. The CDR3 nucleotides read TGTGCCAGCACGGAGGGGTTCACAGATACGCAGTATTTT. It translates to CASTEGFTDTQYF.

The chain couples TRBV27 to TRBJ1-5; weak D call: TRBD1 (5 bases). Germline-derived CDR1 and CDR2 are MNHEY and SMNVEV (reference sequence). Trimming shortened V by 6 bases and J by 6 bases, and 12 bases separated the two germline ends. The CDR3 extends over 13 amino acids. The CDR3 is CASSRGWGQPQHF. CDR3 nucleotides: TGTGCCAGCAGCCGGGGGTGGGGTCAGCCCCAGCATTTT.

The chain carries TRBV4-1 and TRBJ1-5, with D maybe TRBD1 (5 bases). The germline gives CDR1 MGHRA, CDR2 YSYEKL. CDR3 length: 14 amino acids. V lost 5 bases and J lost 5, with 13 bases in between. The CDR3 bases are TGCGCCAGCAGCGCGAGGTGGGGGGATCAGCCCCAGCATTTT. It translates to CASSARWGDQPQHF.

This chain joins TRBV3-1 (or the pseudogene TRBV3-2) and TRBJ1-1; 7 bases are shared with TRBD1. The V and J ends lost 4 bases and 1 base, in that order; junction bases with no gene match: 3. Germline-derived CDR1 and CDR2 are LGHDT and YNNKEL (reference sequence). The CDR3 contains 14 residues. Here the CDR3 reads CASSLTGTNTEAFF. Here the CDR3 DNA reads TGTGCCAGCAGCCTGACAGGGACGAACACTGAAGCTTTCTTT.

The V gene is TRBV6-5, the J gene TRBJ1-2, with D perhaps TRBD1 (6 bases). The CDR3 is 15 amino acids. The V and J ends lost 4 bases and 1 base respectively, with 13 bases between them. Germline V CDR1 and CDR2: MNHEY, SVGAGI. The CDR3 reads CASSLDSNVNYGYTF. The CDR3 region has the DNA TGTGCCAGCAGTTTGGACAGCAATGTTAACTATGGCTACACCTTC.

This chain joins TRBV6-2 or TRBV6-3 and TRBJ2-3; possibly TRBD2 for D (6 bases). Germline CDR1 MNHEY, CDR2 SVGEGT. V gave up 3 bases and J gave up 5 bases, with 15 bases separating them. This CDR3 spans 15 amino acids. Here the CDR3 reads CASSYLGRFGDTQYF. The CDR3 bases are TGTGCCAGCAGTTATTTAGGGAGGTTCGGAGATACGCAGTATTTT.

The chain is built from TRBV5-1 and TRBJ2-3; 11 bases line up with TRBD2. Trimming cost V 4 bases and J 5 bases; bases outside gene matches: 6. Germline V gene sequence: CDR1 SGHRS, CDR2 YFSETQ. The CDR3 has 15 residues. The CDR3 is CASSLTSGGGDTQYF. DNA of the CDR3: TGCGCCAGCAGCCTTACTAGCGGGGGAGGAGATACGCAGTATTTT.

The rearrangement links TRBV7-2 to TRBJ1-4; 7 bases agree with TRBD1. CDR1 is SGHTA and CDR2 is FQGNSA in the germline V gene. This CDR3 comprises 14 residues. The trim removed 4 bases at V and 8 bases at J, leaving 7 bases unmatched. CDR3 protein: CASSSTGVGEKLFF. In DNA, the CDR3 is TGTGCCAGCAGCTCCACAGGGGTAGGGGAAAAACTGTTTTTT.

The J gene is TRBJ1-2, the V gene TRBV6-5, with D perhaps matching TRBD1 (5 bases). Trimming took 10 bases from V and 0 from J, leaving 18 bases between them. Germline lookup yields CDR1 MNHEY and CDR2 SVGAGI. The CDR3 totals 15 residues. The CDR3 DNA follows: TGTGCCACGGGGGGAGCGAGGTCTGCTAACTATGGCTACACCTTC. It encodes CATGGARSANYGYTF.

Here the CDR3 DNA reads TGTGCCAGCCGCCGGGGGGCCTTGGAAGATACGCAGTATTTT. Translating it yields CASRRGALEDTQYF. The gene calls are TRBV6-5 and TRBJ2-3, with D possibly TRBD2 on 7 matching bases. Deletions cut 8 bases from V and 5 bases from J, with 17 bases between. The CDR3 runs to 14 residues. In germline, CDR1 is MNHEY, CDR2 SVGAGI.